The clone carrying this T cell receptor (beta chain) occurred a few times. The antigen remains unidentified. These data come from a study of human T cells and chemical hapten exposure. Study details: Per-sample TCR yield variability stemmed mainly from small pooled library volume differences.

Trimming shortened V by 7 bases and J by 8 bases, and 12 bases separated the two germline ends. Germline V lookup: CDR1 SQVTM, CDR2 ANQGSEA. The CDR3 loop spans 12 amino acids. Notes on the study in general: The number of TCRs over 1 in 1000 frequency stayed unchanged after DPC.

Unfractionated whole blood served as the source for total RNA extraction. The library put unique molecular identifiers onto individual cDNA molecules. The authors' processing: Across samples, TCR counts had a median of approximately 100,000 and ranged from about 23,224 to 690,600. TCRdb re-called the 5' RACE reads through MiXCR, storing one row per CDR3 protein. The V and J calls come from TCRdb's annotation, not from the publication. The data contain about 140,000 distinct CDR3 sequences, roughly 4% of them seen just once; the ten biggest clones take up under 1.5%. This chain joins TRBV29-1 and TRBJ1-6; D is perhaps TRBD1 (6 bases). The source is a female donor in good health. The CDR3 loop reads CSAGDRYSPLHF. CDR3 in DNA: TGCAGCGCCGGAGACAGGTATTCACCCCTCCACTTT.